This paragraph covers one TCR beta chain sequence. This was the immunoSEQ v3.0 assay at survey level. The protocol was immunoSEQ multiplex PCR, while the TCRdb copy is restricted to in-frame clones and leaves out a portion. The sample has around 25,000 clones; 82% are singletons. The data originate from a study of long-term antiretroviral therapy in people with HIV. V gave up 3 bases and J gave up 4 bases, with 6 bases separating them. Germline loops: CDR1 ENHRY, CDR2 SYGVKD. The CDR3 covers 12 residues. The sequencing here drew on unsorted PBMCs, taken 1.1 years before starting antiretroviral therapy. The chain uses TRBV10-3 and TRBJ2-5; D not certain. This TCR derives from a woman in her thirties with HIV. CDR3 sequence reads: CAISERVETQYF. CDR3 nucleotide sequence: TGTGCCATCAGTGAAAGGGTAGAGACCCAGTACTTC.